There are many counts of the clone carrying this T cell receptor (beta chain). RNA transcripts provided the source from which TCR beta CDR3 regions were amplified. HTBI primers were employed in a first-round RT-PCR of the TCR CDR3. TCRdb fed the multiplex PCR reads into MiXCR, producing one record per CDR3 protein. The sample contains a few hundred thousand distinct CDR3 sequences, around 15% of which appear only once. The sample is drawn from a study of T cells in Graves' hyperthyroidism and ophthalmopathy. The receptor comes from a woman in her 50s with Graves' hyperthyroidism that later progressed to Graves' ophthalmopathy. Sequenced input: blood.

The CDR3 sequence is CASSPTGPVRYEQYF. CDR3 nucleotide sequence: TGCGCCAGCAGCCCTACGGGGCCGGTCCGCTACGAGCAGTACTTC. The chain has TRBV5-1 and TRBJ2-7; D may be TRBD1 or TRBD2 (5 bases each). CDR3 length: 15 residues. From germline, CDR1 is SGHRS and CDR2 YFSETQ. V was shortened by 4 bases and J by 3 bases, with 17 bases between the two germline ends.